The T cell receptor beta chain described here comes from a study of identical twins. Findings of the study overall: Insertions ran lower in abundant cord blood beta clonotypes, though not in memory repertoires. Excess sharing by twins proved weaker in beta out-of-frame sequences.

The CDR3 length is 16 residues. V lost 4 bases and J lost 2, with 18 bases in between. In germline, CDR1 is SGHDN, CDR2 FVKESK. Unique molecular identifiers were present on the cDNA, which also gained a universal primer site by template switching. MiXCR, run by TCRdb on the 5' RACE reads, gives a single entry per CDR3 protein. The data contain roughly 240,000 distinct CDR3 sequences, 7% of them singletons. On this clonotype: Its specificity is not known.

The same specimen was also included in a second study, on yellow fever vaccine responses in identical twins. From that paper: Twins' vaccine T cell responses were reported to seem partly convergent and partly personalized.

The sequenced material came from memory (CD45RO+) T cells sorted from blood. The receptor was isolated from a young woman in good health. The J gene is TRBJ2-7, the V gene TRBV14; weak D call: TRBD1 (6 bases). CDR3 residues: CASSLWGLRGTYEQYF. In nucleotides, the CDR3 is TGTGCCAGCAGCCTTTGGGGGCTAAGGGGCACCTACGAGCAGTACTTC.